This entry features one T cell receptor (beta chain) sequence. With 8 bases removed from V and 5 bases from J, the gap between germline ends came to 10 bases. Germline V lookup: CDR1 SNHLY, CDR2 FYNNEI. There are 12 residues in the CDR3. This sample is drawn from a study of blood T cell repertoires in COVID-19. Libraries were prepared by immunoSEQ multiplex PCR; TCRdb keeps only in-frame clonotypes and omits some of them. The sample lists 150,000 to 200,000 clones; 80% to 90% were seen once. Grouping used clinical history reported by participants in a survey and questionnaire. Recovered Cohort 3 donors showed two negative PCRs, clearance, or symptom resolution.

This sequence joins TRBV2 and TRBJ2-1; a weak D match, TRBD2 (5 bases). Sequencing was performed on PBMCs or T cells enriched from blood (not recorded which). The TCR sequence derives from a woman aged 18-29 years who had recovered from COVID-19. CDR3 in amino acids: CASGLSNNEQFF. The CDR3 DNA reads TGTGCCAGCGGACTCTCAAACAATGAGCAGTTCTTC.